The clone carrying this T cell receptor beta chain was observed a few times. What it binds is not known. CDR1 and CDR2 from the germline V gene are SGHTA and FQGNSA. The V gene lost 1 base and the J gene lost 5 bases, with 12 bases spanning the gap. CDR3 length: 15 amino acids. The authors took one heparinised blood draw, averaging about 120 mL, from each donor. Each of the CD4+ naive, central memory, regulatory and stem cell-like memory populations was sorted via CD45RO/CCR7/CD25/CD127/CD95/CD27. The data were obtained in a study of beta chain features in type 1 diabetes. Whole-study results and caveats: In the patient group, naive, central memory and Treg TCRB repertoires seemed more alike than in the healthy donor group.

The isolated RNA, all of it, was reverse transcribed, so expressed TCRB transcripts were what got sequenced. Roughly 3.6 million reads were obtained on average from naive, central memory and regulatory T cell samples. The protocol was immunoSEQ multiplex PCR, while the TCRdb copy is restricted to in-frame clones and leaves out a portion. This repertoire shows about 160,000 clones, approximately 9.1% found once; its top ten account for over 2%. The receptor's source is a young woman in good health. Material for sequencing was central memory CD4+ T cells from blood. The rearrangement joins TRBV7-2 to TRBJ1-5; a possible D gene is TRBD1 (5 bases). The CDR3 region is CASSLGAGMYQPQHF. CDR3 DNA sequence: TGTGCCAGCAGCTTAGGGGCAGGGATGTATCAGCCCCAGCATTTT.